This T cell receptor (beta chain) originates from a study of T cells after yellow fever vaccination. The wider study: With SMART-Seq v4 Ultra Low Input, the fractions containing low cell numbers were prepared.

A 5'RACE template-switching step, the method used to make TCR cDNA, added a universal primer site and UMIs. TCRdb reprocessed the 5' RACE reads with MiXCR, giving one entry per CDR3 protein. In the table there are around 500,000 distinct CDR3 sequences, just over 20% of which are singletons. The sequence derives from a young man who received the YFV17D yellow fever vaccine. Sequenced material: PBMCs, taken 20 to 25 days after the first yellow fever vaccination.

The CDR3 reads CASQSGGETQYF. CDR3 nucleotides: TGTGCCTCCCAATCGGGGGGAGAGACCCAGTACTTC. The chain combines TRBV10-3 with TRBJ2-5; 7 bases map to TRBD2. V was clipped by 11 bases and J by 4 bases; unmatched bases: 7. In germline, CDR1 is ENHRY, CDR2 SYGVKD. The CDR3 totals 12 residues.